The 14 T cell receptor beta chains listed next were all sequenced from one sample in a study of response to subunit inactivated influenza vaccine. Via MiXCR, TCRdb re-called the RT-PCR reads, giving one row per CDR3 protein. The sample lists around 540,000 distinct CDR3 sequences; 10% to 15% were seen once. Source: PBMCs from blood, taken on the day of vaccination. These receptors were obtained from a man aged 50 or older who received an inactivated influenza vaccine.

Here the CDR3 reads CASSVGLAGMTDTQYF. The CDR3 DNA reads TGTGCCAGCAGCGTAGGACTAGCGGGGATGACAGATACGCAGTATTTT. The chain carries TRBV7-2 and TRBJ2-3, with 12 bases identical to TRBD2. The J segment lost 3 bases and the V segment lost 5 bases, leaving 6 bases of the junction unmatched. Germline CDR1 and CDR2: SGHTA and FQGNSA. The CDR3 runs 16 residues.

This clonotype was counted many times. For the CDR3, the DNA is TGTGCCAGCAGCCTCCGGGGAGGGGAAAAAAATCAGCCCCAGCATTTT. This sequence encodes CASSLRGGEKNQPQHF. The chain combines TRBV12-3 or TRBV12-4 with TRBJ1-5, with a possible D match to TRBD1 (5 bases). This CDR3 has 16 residues. Trimming left V 6 bases short and J 4 bases short, with 19 bases between.

V and J are TRBV7-6 and TRBJ2-3; 11 bases line up with TRBD2. Germline CDR1 and CDR2: SGHVS and FNYEAQ. V shed 2 bases, J shed 4 bases, and the junction held 11 bases outside the gene matches. The CDR3 consists of 18 residues. The CDR3 DNA sequence: TGTGCCAGCAGCTTATTAGGTCTAGCGGGAGGATCAGCAGATACGCAGTATTTT. Translated, it gives CASSLLGLAGGSADTQYF.

Many counts were recorded for this clonotype. The chain links TRBV12-3 or TRBV12-4 to TRBJ2-1; no reliable D call. V lost 3 bases to trimming and J lost 9 bases, with 3 bases between them. The CDR3 runs 10 residues. As DNA, the CDR3 is TGTGCCAGCAGTTTGCGTGAGCAGTTCTTC. Amino acids: CASSLREQFF.

This chain links TRBV7-9 with TRBJ2-1, with 9 positions matching TRBD2. Germline V gene data show CDR1 as SEHNR and CDR2 as FQNEAQ (reference sequence). V was pared by 0 bases and J by 3 bases, with 6 bases of the junction left unmatched. CDR3 length equals 17 residues. Here the CDR3 reads CASSLAETSGLYNEQFF. The CDR3 coding sequence is TGTGCCAGCAGCTTAGCCGAGACTAGCGGCCTCTACAATGAGCAGTTCTTC.

This clonotype has just a few counts. V is TRBV7-2 and J is TRBJ1-1, with 8 bases aligning to TRBD1. CDR1 is SGHTA, CDR2 FQGNSA, per germline. This CDR3 contains 15 residues. J was trimmed by 5 bases and V by 5 bases; bases with no gene match: 10. The CDR3 DNA is TGTGCCAGCAGCCTTAGACAGGGGATGGGTACTGAAGCTTTCTTT. Its protein is CASSLRQGMGTEAFF.

The chain couples TRBV12-3 or TRBV12-4 to TRBJ2-2; D is uncertain. The CDR3 sequence is 13 residues long. With 3 bases removed from V and 6 bases from J, the gap between germline ends came to 8 bases. The CDR3 reads CASSFGYSGELFF. CDR3 nucleotides: TGTGCCAGCAGTTTCGGGTACTCCGGGGAGCTGTTTTTT.

Many counts were recorded for this clonotype. The chain couples TRBV20-1 to TRBJ2-7; D perhaps matches TRBD2 (7 bases). Trimming removed 2 bases at V and 2 bases at J, with 19 bases between. Looked up from germline, CDR1 is DFQATT and CDR2 is SNEGSKA (reference sequence). CDR3 length: 16 residues. The CDR3 spells CSARRAGAVFTYEQYF. As DNA, the CDR3 is TGCAGTGCTAGAAGGGCGGGGGCGGTTTTTACCTACGAGCAGTACTTC.

The chain employs TRBV4-2 and TRBJ1-1; TRBD1 matches at 8 bases. The CDR3 length is 16 residues. Unmatched junction bases numbered 9, after V lost 3 bases and J lost 3 bases. Germline CDR1 is LGHNA and CDR2 is YNFKEQ. CDR3 region: CASSQQAGTGHTEAFF. The CDR3 DNA follows: TGTGCCAGCAGCCAGCAAGCCGGGACAGGCCACACTGAAGCTTTCTTT.

In this sample, this clonotype turned up a few times. The rearrangement uses TRBV12-3 or TRBV12-4 and TRBJ1-1, with D perhaps TRBD1 (5 bases). With 5 bases removed from V and 0 bases from J, the gap between germline ends came to 13 bases. The CDR3 is made up of 15 amino acids. This CDR3 is CASSPRDGMNTEAFF. The DNA of the CDR3 is TGTGCCAGCAGTCCTCGGGACGGAATGAACACTGAAGCTTTCTTT.

This clonotype came up many times. V and J are TRBV28 and TRBJ2-7; TRBD1 or TRBD2 may be the D gene (5 bases each). The CDR3 runs 13 residues. The germline V gene encodes CDR1 MDHEN and CDR2 SYDVKM. The V end lost 6 bases, the J end lost 4 bases, and 13 bases lay between the germline ends. In DNA form, the CDR3 reads TGTGCCAGCAGAGCCGGGACCCTTTACGAGCAGTACTTC. It yields the protein CASRAGTLYEQYF.

The chain is built from TRBV19 and TRBJ2-5, with 10 bases matching TRBD2. Trimming took 4 bases from V and 11 from J; bases not matched to a gene: 16. The CDR3 has 16 residues. Looked up from germline, CDR1 is LNHDA and CDR2 is SQIVND (reference sequence). The CDR3 coding sequence is TGTGCCAGTAGTACAACCGCAGAACTAGCGGGACTTGGACAGTACTTC. It translates to CASSTTAELAGLGQYF.

This clonotype was seen a single time. V gene TRBV30 combines with J gene TRBJ1-5; unclear D gene. V was shortened by 1 base and J by 4 bases, with 11 bases between the two germline ends. CDR3 length: 14 amino acids. The germline V gene has CDR1 GTSNPN and CDR2 SVGIG (reference sequence). The CDR3 reads CAWSDGLNNQPQHF. The CDR3 DNA sequence: TGTGCCTGGAGTGATGGCCTAAATAATCAGCCCCAGCATTTT.

By proportion, this clonotype is medium-sized. The gene calls are TRBV12-3 or TRBV12-4 and TRBJ2-7; no reliable D call. The CDR3 loop spans 12 amino acids. Trimming cost V 6 bases and J 1 base, with 7 bases left between them. CDR3: CASSLTSYEQYF. Written as DNA, the CDR3 is TGTGCCAGCAGCCTGACGTCCTACGAGCAGTACTTC.